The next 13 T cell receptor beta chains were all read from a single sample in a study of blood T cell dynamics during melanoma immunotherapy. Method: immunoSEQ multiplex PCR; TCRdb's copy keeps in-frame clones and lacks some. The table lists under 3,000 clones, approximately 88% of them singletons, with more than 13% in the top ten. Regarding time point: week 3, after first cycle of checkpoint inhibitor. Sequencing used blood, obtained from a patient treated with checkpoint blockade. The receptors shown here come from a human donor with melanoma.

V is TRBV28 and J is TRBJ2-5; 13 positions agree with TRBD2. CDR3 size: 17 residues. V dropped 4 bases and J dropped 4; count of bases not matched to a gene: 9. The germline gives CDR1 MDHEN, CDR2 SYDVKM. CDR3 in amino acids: CASSSLLAGGPRETQYF. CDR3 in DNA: TGTGCCAGCAGTTCCCTACTAGCGGGAGGGCCCCGAGAGACCCAGTACTTC.

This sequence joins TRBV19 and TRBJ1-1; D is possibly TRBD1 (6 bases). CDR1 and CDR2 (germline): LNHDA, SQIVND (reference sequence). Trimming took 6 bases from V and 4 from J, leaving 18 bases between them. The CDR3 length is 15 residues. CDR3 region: CASSTPGGGGTEAFF. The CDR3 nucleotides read TGTGCCAGTAGCACCCCCGGGGGAGGGGGCACTGAAGCTTTCTTT.

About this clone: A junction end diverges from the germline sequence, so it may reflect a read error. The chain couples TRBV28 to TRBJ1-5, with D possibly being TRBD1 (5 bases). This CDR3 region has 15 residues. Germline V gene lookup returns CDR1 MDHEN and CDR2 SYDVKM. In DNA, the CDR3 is TGTGCCAGCAGCCGAACCCCTCTGGGGCAATCAGCCCCAGCATTT. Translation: CASSRTPLGQSAPAF. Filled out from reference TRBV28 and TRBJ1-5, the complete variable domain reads DVKVTQSSRYLVKRTGEKVFLECVQDMDHENMFWYRQDPGLGLRLIYFSYDVKMKEKGDIPEGYSVSREKKERFSLILESASTNQTSMYLCASSRTPLGQSAPAFGDGTRLSIL.

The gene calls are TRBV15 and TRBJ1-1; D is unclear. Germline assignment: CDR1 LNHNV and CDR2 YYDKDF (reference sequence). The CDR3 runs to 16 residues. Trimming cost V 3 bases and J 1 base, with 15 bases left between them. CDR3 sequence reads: CATSRPGQKSNTEAFF. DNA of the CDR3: TGTGCCACCAGCAGGCCCGGCCAGAAATCGAACACTGAAGCTTTCTTT.

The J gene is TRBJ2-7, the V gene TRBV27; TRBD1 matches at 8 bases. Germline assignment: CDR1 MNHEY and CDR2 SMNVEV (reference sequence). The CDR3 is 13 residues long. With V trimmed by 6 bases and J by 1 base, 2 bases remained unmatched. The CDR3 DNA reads TGTGCCAGCAGAAGACAGGGGTCCTACGAGCAGTACTTC. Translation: CASRRQGSYEQYF.

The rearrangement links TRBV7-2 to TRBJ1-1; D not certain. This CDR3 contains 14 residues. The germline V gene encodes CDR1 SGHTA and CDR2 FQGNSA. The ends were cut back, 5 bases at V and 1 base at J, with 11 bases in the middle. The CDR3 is CASSPRRSNTEAFF. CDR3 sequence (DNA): TGTGCCAGCAGCCCTCGGAGGTCGAACACTGAAGCTTTCTTT.

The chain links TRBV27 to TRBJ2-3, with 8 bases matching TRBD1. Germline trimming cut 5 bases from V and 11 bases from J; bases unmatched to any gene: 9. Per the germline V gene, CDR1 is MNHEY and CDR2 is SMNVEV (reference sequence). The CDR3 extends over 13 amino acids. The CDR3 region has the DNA TGTGCCAGCAGTCCCAGGGCAGGACAGGGGCAGTATTTT. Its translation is CASSPRAGQGQYF.

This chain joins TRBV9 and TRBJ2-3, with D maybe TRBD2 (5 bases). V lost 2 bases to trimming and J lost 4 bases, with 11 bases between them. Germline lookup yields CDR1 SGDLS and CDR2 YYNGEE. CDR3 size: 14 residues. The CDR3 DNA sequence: TGTGCCAGCAGCGTTATGGGGAGCGCAGATACGCAGTATTTT. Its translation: CASSVMGSADTQYF.

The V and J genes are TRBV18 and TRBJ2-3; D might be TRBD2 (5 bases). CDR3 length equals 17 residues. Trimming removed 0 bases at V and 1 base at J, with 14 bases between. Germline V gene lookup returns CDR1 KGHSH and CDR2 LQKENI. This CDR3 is CASSPPREIECTDTQYF. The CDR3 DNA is TGTGCCAGCTCACCACCCCGGGAAATAGAATGCACAGATACGCAGTATTTT.

CDR3 nucleotides: TGTGCCAGCAGTCCCCAGGGGAGGGCAGGGGATAAACTGTTTTTT. Its protein product is CASSPQGRAGDKLFF. The genes are TRBV2 and TRBJ1-4, with D possibly matching TRBD1 (6 bases). Trimming cost V 5 bases and J 11 bases, with 21 bases left between them. This CDR3 region has 15 residues. Germline V gene lookup returns CDR1 SNHLY and CDR2 FYNNEI.

Here the CDR3 DNA reads TGTGCCAGCAGTTACTTGACTAGCGAGTACAATGAGCAGTTCTTC. Its translation: CASSYLTSEYNEQFF. The rearrangement links TRBV6-5 to TRBJ2-1; 8 nucleotides align to TRBD2. The CDR3 has 15 residues. The ends lost 1 base at V and 4 bases at J; junction bases unmatched: 3. Germline V gene sequence: CDR1 MNHEY, CDR2 SVGAGI.

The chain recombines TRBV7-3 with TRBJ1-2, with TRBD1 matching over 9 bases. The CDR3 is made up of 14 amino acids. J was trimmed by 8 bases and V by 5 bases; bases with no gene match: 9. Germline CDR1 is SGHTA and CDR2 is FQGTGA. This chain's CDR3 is CASSDRTGVKGYTF. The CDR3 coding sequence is TGTGCCAGCAGCGATCGGACAGGGGTGAAGGGCTACACCTTC.

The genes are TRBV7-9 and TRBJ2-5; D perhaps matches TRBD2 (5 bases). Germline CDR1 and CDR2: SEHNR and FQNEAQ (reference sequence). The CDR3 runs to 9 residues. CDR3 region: CSGEETQYF. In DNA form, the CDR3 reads TGTTCCGGGGAAGAGACCCAGTACTTC.